The 9 T cell receptor beta chains in this list originate from one sample, sequenced in a study of T cell responses to AZD1222 COVID-19 vaccine. Only in-frame clones appear in the TCRdb table, and some are missing; sequencing was by immunoSEQ multiplex PCR. This table holds about 180,000 clones, 85% to 90% found once. The specimen was peripheral blood, collected on day 0 of AZD1222 vaccination. These receptors originate from an adult in good health.

The rearrangement joins TRBV11-2 to TRBJ1-1; D is perhaps TRBD1 (6 bases). Trimming shortened V by 6 bases and J by 3 bases, and 20 bases separated the two germline ends. Looked up from germline, CDR1 is SGHAT and CDR2 is FQNNGV. CDR3 length: 16 residues. The CDR3: CASSKWGGGEDTEAFF. In DNA, the CDR3 is TGTGCCAGCAGTAAATGGGGGGGCGGAGAAGACACTGAAGCTTTCTTT.

The CDR3 loop reads CASSYLSSGDTEAFF. The CDR3 DNA sequence: TGTGCCAGCAGTTACCTTAGCTCGGGGGACACTGAAGCTTTCTTT. This chain joins TRBV6-5 and TRBJ1-1, with D perhaps TRBD1 (5 bases). The V gene's germline CDR1 is MNHEY and CDR2 SVGAGI. The CDR3 has 15 residues. V was pared by 2 bases and J by 3 bases, with 13 bases between.

The chain has TRBV27 and TRBJ2-3, with D uncertain. The V end was cut by 5 bases, the J end by 5 bases, with 11 bases between. Per germline, CDR1 MNHEY and CDR2 SMNVEV (reference sequence). This CDR3 contains 13 residues. DNA for the CDR3: TGTGCCAGCAGTCCCCTTGACGAAGATACGCAGTATTTT. Translation gives CASSPLDEDTQYF.

The chain recombines TRBV3-1 (or the pseudogene TRBV3-2) with TRBJ1-6, with 8 bases that match TRBD1. Losses at the gene ends were 0 bases for V and 4 bases for J; bases not matched to a gene: 8. The CDR3 spans 18 residues. CDR1 LGHDT and CDR2 YNNKEL come from the germline V gene (reference sequence). The CDR3 nucleotides are TGTGCCAGCAGCCAAGAATGGACAGGGCCCAGATATAATTCACCCCTCCACTTT. Translated: CASSQEWTGPRYNSPLHF.

This rearrangement joins TRBV30 to TRBJ1-1, with D possibly being TRBD1 (5 bases). Germline values: CDR1 GTSNPN, CDR2 SVGIG (reference sequence). The V end was cut by 5 bases, the J end by 0 bases, with 16 bases between. This CDR3 spans 15 amino acids. The CDR3 protein is CAWRVYNRLNTEAFF. CDR3 bases: TGTGCCTGGCGAGTTTATAACAGGTTGAACACTGAAGCTTTCTTT.

This clone has just one count. Other DNA sequences in the sample encode the same CDR3. V usage is TRBV30 and J usage is TRBJ1-5, with TRBD1 as a possible D gene (6 bases). Between the trimmed V and J ends, which lost 3 bases and 0 bases, there was a span of 6 bases. The CDR3 consists of 13 residues. The V gene's germline CDR1 is GTSNPN and CDR2 SVGIG (reference sequence). CDR3 loop: CAWRDSSNQPQHF. Written as DNA, the CDR3 is TGTGCCTGGAGGGACAGTAGCAATCAGCCCCAGCATTTT.

The V and J genes are TRBV5-1 and TRBJ1-2; weak D call: TRBD1 (6 bases). The V end was cut by 4 bases, the J end by 3 bases, with 13 bases between. From germline, CDR1 is SGHRS and CDR2 YFSETQ. CDR3 length: 14 amino acids. The CDR3 region is CASSLDSLDYGYTF. DNA of the CDR3: TGCGCCAGCAGCCTGGACAGCCTGGACTATGGCTACACCTTC. Complete variable domain (other parts from reference TRBV5-1 and TRBJ1-2): KAGVTQTPRYLIKTRGQQVTLSCSPISGHRSVSWYQQTPGQGLQFLFEYFSETQRNKGNFPGRFSGRQFSNSRSEMNVSTLELGDSALYLCASSLDSLDYGYTFGSGTRLTVV.

The V gene is TRBV30, the J gene TRBJ1-6; TRBD1 matches at 7 bases. J lost 7 bases, V lost 3 bases, and 3 bases had no gene match. This CDR3 has 13 residues. From germline, CDR1 is GTSNPN and CDR2 SVGIG (reference sequence). CDR3 amino acids: CAWRTGLNSPLHF. The CDR3 nucleotides read TGTGCCTGGAGGACAGGGCTCAATTCACCCCTCCACTTT.

The sample holds one count of this clone. This sequence joins TRBV7-9 and TRBJ1-3, with 7 bases aligning to TRBD1. The germline V gene encodes CDR1 SEHNR and CDR2 FQNEAQ (reference sequence). The CDR3 has 15 amino acids. V gave up 3 bases and J gave up 1 base; unmatched junction bases: 3. CDR3 nucleotide sequence: TGTGCCAGCAGCTTGGGACAGAGATCTGGAAACACCATATATTTT. Its translation: CASSLGQRSGNTIYF. The complete variable domain, with remaining parts taken from reference TRBV7-9 and TRBJ1-3, reads DTGVSQNPRHKITKRGQNVTFRCDPISEHNRLYWYRQTLGQGPEFLTYFQNEAQLEKSRLLSDRFSAERPKGSFSTLEIQRTEQGDSAMYLCASSLGQRSGNTIYFGEGSWLTVV.